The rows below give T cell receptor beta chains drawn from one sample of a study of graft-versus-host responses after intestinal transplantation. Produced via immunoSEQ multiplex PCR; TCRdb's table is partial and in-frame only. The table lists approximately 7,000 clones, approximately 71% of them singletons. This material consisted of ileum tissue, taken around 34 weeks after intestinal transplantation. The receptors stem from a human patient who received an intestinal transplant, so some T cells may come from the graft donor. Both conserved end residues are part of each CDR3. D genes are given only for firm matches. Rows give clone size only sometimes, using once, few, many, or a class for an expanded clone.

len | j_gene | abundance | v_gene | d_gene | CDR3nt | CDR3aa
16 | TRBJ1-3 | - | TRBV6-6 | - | TGTGCCAGCAGTTACACGGGACGGACCTCTGGAAACACCATATATTTT | CASSYTGRTSGNTIYF
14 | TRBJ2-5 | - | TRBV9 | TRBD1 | TGTGCCAGCAGCGAGGGACAGGGGATGGAGACCCAGTACTTC | CASSEGQGMETQYF
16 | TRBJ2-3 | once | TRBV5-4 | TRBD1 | TGTGCCAGCAGCCAGGGGACAGGGAGGGGCACAGATACGCAGTATTTT | CASSQGTGRGTDTQYF
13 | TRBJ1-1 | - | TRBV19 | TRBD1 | TGTGCCAGCTCTACAGGACAGGGGGAGGTTGCTTTCTTT | CASSTGQGEVAFF
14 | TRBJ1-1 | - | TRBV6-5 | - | TGTGCCAGCAGTTACCCACCGAAAACCACTGAAGCTTTCTTT | CASSYPPKTTEAFF
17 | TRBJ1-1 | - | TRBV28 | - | TGTGCCAGCAGTTTAGGGGGGGGCATGTTATCCCCCACTGAAGCTTTCTTT | CASSLGGGMLSPTEAFF
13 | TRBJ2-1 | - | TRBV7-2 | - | TGTGCCAGCAGATTAGGGGTGGGCAATGAGCAGTTCTTC | CASRLGVGNEQFF
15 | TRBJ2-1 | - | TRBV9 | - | TGTGCCAGCAGCGCAACAGGGAGCGGGTACAATGAGCAGTTCTTC | CASSATGSGYNEQFF
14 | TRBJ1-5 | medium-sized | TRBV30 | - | TGTGCCTGGAGTGGGGTAGATGGCAATCAGCCCCAGCATTTT | CAWSGVDGNQPQHF
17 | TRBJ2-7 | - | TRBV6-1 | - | TGTGCCAGCAGTGACCCCCCCGGGGGAGGGGGCGCCTACGAGCAGTACTTC | CASSDPPGGGGAYEQYF
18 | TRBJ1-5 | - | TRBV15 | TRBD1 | TGTGCCACAAATCTCCTGGACAGGGGTTTTTGGAGCAATCAGCCCCAGCATTTT | CATNLLDRGFWSNQPQHF
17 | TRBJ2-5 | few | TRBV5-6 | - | TGTGCCAGCAGCTTGGAATTGGCGGGGGCCCTAGGGGAGACCCAGTACTTC | CASSLELAGALGETQYF